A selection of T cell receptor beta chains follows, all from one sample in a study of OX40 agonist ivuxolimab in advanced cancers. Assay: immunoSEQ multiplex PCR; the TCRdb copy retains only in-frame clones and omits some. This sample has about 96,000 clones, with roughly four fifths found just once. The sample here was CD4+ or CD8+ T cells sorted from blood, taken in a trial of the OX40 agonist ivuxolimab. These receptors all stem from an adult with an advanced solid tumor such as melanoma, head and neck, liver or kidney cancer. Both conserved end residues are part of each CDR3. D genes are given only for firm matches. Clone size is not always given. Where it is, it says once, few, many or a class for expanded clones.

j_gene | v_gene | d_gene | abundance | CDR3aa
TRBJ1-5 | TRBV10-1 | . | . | CASSESGGVLNQPQHF
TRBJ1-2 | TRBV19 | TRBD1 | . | CASSTTGGNYGYTF
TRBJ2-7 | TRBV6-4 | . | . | CASREGEDEQYF
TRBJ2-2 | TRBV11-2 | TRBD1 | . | CASSFGTVSGELFF
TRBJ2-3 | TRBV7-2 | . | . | CASSLLASSTDTQYF
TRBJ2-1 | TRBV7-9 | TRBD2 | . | CASSLFLLADNYNEQFF
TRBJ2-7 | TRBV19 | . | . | CASSTYRDGSSEGEQYF
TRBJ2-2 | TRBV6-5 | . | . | CASSPLTGVTGELFF
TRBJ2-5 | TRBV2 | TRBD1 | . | CASSEPSGTVYQETQYF
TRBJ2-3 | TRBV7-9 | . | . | CASSLVPGAYTDTQYF
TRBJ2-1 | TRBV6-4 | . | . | CASSDGGQGTEQFF
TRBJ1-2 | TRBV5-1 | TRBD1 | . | CASSPDRGSQYGYTF
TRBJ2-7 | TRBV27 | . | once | CASSLSFRGASYEQYF
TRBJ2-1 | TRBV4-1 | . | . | CASSQEDSGAGEQFF
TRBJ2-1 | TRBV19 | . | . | CASTRTILSSYNEQFF
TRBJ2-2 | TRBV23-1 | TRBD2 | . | CASSQLSSGYTGELFF
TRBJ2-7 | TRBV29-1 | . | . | CSVGGFGTYEQYF
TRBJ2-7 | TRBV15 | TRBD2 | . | CATSRSTGTKSHEQYF
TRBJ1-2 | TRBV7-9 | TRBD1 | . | CASSLRLDRQNYGYTF
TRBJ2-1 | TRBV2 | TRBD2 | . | CASSVTGTSGGPSYNEQFF
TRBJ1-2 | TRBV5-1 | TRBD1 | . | CASSFDQGAYGYTF
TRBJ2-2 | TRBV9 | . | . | CASSPSNSYTGELFF
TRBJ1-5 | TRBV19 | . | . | CASRLDGNQPQHF
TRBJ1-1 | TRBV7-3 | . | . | CASSLETNTEAFF
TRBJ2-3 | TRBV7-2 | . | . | CASSLSSFTDTQYF
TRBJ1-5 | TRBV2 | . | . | CASSEDYRQPQHF
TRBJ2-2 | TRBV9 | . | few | CASSVVRGGGELFF
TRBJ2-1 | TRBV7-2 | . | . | CASILEAGWGEQFF